This T cell receptor beta chain was recorded in a study of blood T cells in healthy people across ages. Trimming shortened V by 7 bases and J by 4 bases, and 14 bases separated the two germline ends. Germline lookup yields CDR1 MDHEN and CDR2 SYDVKM. This CDR3 region has 14 residues. This clonotype showed up just a few times. A sample-barcoded 5' primer and a J-beta primer mix were used in a second PCR of about 7 to 12 cycles. TCRdb called the 5' RACE reads again in MiXCR, with one record for every CDR3 protein. This sample carries 910,000 or so distinct CDR3 sequences, 45% to 60% of them seen once, and the ten largest clones take roughly 23%.

The sequencing input was blood. The chain joins TRBV28 to TRBJ1-5; D might be TRBD1 (5 bases). The clonotype was recovered from a woman between 55 and 75 years old in good health. The CDR3 loop is CASKVDRSNQPQHF. CDR3 nucleotide sequence: TGTGCCAGCAAGGTAGACAGATCTAATCAGCCCCAGCATTTT.